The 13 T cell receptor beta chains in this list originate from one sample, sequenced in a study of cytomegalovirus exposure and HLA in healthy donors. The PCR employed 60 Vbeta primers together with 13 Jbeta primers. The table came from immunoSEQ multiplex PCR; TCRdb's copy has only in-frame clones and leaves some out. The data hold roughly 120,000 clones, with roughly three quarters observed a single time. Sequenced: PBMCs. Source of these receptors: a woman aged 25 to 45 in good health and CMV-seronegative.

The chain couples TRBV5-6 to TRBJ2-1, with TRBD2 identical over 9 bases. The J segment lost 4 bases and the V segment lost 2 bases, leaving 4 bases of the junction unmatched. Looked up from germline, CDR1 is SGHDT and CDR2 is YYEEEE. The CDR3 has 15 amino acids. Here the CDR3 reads CASSFLSGRYNEQFF. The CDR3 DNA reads TGTGCCAGCAGCTTTCTTAGCGGGAGATACAATGAGCAGTTCTTC.

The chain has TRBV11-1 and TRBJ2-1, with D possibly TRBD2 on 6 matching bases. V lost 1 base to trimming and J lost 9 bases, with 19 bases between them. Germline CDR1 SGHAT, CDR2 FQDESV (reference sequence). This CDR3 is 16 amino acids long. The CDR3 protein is CASSLGGRTFVFEQFF. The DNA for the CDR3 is TGTGCCAGCAGCTTAGGAGGGAGGACTTTTGTTTTTGAGCAGTTCTTC. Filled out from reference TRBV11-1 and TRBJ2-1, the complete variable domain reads EAEVAQSPRYKITEKSQAVAFWCDPISGHATLYWYRQILGQGPELLVQFQDESVVDDSQLPKDRFSAERLKGVDSTLKIQPAELGDSAMYLCASSLGGRTFVFEQFFGPGTRLTVL.

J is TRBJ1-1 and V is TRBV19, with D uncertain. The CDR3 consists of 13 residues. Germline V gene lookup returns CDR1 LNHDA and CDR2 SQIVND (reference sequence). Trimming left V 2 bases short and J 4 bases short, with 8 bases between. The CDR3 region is CASSISGSTEAFF. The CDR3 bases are TGTGCCAGTAGTATATCAGGATCCACTGAAGCTTTCTTT.

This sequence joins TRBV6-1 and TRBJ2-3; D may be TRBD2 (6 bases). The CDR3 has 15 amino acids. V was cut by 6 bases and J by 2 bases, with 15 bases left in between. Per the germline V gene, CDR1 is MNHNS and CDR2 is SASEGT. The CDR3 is CASRPVTSYTDTQYF. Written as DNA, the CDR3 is TGTGCCAGCAGACCGGTAACTAGCTACACAGATACGCAGTATTTT.

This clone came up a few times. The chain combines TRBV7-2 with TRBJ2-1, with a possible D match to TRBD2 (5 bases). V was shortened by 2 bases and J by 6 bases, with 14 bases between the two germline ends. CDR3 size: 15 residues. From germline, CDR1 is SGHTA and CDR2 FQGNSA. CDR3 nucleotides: TGTGCCAGCAGCTTATCGCTCGTTGGAGGCAATGAGCAGTTCTTC. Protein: CASSLSLVGGNEQFF.

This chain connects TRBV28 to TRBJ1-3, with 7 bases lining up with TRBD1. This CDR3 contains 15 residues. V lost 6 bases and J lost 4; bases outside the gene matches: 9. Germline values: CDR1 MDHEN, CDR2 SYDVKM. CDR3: CASSPTGSLGNTIYF. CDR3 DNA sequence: TGTGCCAGCAGCCCGACAGGGTCTCTCGGAAACACCATATATTTT.

This CDR3 reads CASEAGLLEQFF. As DNA, the CDR3 is TGTGCCAGCGAAGCGGGACTTCTTGAGCAGTTCTTC. The chain combines TRBV7-9 with TRBJ2-1, with TRBD2 matching over 7 bases. Germline CDR1 reads SEHNR; CDR2 reads FQNEAQ (reference sequence). The CDR3 totals 12 residues. J gave up 9 bases and V 8 bases, and 7 bases lay outside the gene matches.

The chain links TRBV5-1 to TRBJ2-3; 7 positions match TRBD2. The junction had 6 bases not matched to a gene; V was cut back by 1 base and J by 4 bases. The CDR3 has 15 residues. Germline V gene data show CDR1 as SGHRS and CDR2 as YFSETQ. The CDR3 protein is CASSLTGRVADTQYF. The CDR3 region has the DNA TGCGCCAGCAGCTTGACGGGGAGGGTGGCAGATACGCAGTATTTT.

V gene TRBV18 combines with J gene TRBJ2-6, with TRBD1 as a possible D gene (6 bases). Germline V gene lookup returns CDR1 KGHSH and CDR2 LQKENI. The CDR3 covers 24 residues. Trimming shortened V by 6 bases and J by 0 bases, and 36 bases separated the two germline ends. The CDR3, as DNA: TGTGCCAGCTCTCTTTCGGGATCAACTACGGACAGACAATTCCGTTGCTCTGGGGCCAACGTCCTGACTTTC. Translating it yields CASSLSGSTTDRQFRCSGANVLTF.

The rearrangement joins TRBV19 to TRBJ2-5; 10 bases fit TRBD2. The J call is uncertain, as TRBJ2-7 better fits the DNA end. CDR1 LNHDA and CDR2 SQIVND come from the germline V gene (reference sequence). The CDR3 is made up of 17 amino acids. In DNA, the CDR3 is TGTGCCAGTAGCATCGGACTAGCGGACTCCAGCTCCTACGAGCAGTACTTC. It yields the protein CASSIGLADSSSYEQYF.

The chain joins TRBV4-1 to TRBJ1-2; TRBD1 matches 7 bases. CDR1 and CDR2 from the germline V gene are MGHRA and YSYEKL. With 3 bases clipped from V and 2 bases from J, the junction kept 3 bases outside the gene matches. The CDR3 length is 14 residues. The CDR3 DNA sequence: TGCGCCAGCAGCCAGGAGGGACAGAACTATGGCTACACCTTC. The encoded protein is CASSQEGQNYGYTF.

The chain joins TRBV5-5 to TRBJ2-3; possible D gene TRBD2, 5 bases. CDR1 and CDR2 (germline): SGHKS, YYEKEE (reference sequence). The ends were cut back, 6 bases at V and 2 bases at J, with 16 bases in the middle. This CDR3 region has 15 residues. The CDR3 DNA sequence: TGTGCCAGCAAGGAGGCTCCAAGTAACACAGATACGCAGTATTTT. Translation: CASKEAPSNTDTQYF.

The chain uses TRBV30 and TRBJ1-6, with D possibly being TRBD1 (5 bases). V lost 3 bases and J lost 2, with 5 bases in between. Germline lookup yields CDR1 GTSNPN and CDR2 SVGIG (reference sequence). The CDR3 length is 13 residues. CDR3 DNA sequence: TGTGCCTGGAGGGACACCTATAATTCACCCCTCCACTTT. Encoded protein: CAWRDTYNSPLHF.